Presented here are 6 T cell receptor beta chains from one specimen sequenced in a study of CD8 T cells in ankylosing spondylitis. TCRdb independently ran MiXCR on the 5' RACE reads; one entry per CDR3 protein. The sample lists 250,000 to 350,000 distinct CDR3 sequences, 15% to 25% occurring once. The sample consisted of blood, either unsorted or a sorted T cell fraction (not recorded which). These receptors all stem from a male donor with ankylosing spondylitis or in good health (not recorded which).

This clonotype was observed a few times. The V call is TRBV5-1, the J call TRBJ2-5; 9 positions agree with TRBD2. Per germline, CDR1 SGHRS and CDR2 YFSETQ. This CDR3 contains 19 residues. Trimming at V came to 0 bases and at J to 5 bases, leaving 17 bases not matched to a gene. CDR3 region: CASSLGWRLAADLRETQYF. DNA for the CDR3: TGCGCCAGCAGCTTGGGATGGAGACTAGCGGCAGACCTCCGGGAGACCCAGTACTTC. The full variable domain, rest sourced from reference TRBV5-1 and TRBJ2-5, is KAGVTQTPRYLIKTRGQQVTLSCSPISGHRSVSWYQQTPGQGLQFLFEYFSETQRNKGNFPGRFSGRQFSNSRSEMNVSTLELGDSALYLCASSLGWRLAADLRETQYFGPGTRLLVL.

CDR3 sequence (DNA): TGTGCCAGCAGTTACCGGGGGGCCACAGATACGCAGTATTTT. Protein sequence: CASSYRGATDTQYF. The chain couples TRBV6-5 to TRBJ2-3, with TRBD2 as a possible D gene (7 bases). Trimming shortened V by 2 bases and J by 2 bases, and 8 bases separated the two germline ends. This CDR3 region has 14 residues. From germline, CDR1 is MNHEY and CDR2 SVGAGI.

This rearrangement joins TRBV12-3 or TRBV12-4 to TRBJ1-5; tentatively, D is TRBD1 (5 bases). The CDR3 is 16 residues long. Deletions cut 0 bases from V and 7 bases from J, with 16 bases between. CDR3 loop: CASSLAWDRRIQPQHF. The CDR3, as DNA: TGTGCCAGCAGTTTAGCGTGGGACCGAAGGATCCAGCCCCAGCATTTT.

The CDR3 DNA reads TGCAGCGTTGCCCGGACTAGCGGGAGTTTTGAATCCTACAATGAGCAGTTCTTC. This encodes CSVARTSGSFESYNEQFF. The rearrangement links TRBV29-1 to TRBJ2-1, with 13 bases fitting TRBD2. Looked up from germline, CDR1 is SQVTM and CDR2 is ANQGSEA. The V gene end was trimmed by 4 bases and the J gene end by 1 base; junction bases not matched to a gene: 10. The CDR3 is 18 residues long.

This clonotype showed up just a few times. The V call is TRBV29-1, the J call TRBJ2-1, with D unresolved. CDR1 SQVTM and CDR2 ANQGSEA come from the germline V gene. The V and J ends lost 1 base and 3 bases respectively, with 10 bases between them. This CDR3 has 14 residues. For the CDR3, the DNA is TGCAGCGTTGAAGGTACCGGGTTCTACAATGAGCAGTTCTTC. Its protein product is CSVEGTGFYNEQFF.

V usage is TRBV6-5 and J usage is TRBJ2-2, with 11 bases identical to TRBD2. Germline CDR1 MNHEY, CDR2 SVGAGI. J gave up 4 bases and V 4 bases, and 11 bases lay outside the gene matches. This CDR3 contains 18 residues. The DNA of the CDR3 is TGTGCCAGCAGTTCATCCCAGCTAGCGGGGGGCGGCACCGGGGAGCTGTTTTTT. Amino acid sequence: CASSSSQLAGGGTGELFF.